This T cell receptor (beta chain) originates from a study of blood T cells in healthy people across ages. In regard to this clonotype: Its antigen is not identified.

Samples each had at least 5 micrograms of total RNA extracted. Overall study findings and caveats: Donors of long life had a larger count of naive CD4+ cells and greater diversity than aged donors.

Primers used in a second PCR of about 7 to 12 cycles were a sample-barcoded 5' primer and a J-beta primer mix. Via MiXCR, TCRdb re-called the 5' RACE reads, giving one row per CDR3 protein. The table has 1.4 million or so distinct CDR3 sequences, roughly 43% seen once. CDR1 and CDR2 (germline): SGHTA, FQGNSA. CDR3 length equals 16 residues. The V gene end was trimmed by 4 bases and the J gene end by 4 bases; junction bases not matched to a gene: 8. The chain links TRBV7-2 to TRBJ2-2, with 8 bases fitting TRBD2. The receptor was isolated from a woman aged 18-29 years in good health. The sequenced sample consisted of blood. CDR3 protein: CASSSRTSLGTGELFF. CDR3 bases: TGTGCCAGCAGCTCACGGACTAGCTTAGGCACCGGGGAGCTGTTTTTT. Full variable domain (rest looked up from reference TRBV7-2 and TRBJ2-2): GAGVSQSPSNKVTEKGKDVELRCDPISGHTALYWYRQSLGQGLEFLIYFQGNSAPDKSGLPSDRFSAERTGGSVSTLTIQRTQQEDSAVYLCASSSRTSLGTGELFFGEGSRLTVL.